Below, 18 T cell receptor beta chains from the same sample are listed, as sequenced in a study of tumor T cells in aggressive B-cell lymphoma. Measured with immunoSEQ multiplex PCR; TCRdb has only the in-frame clones, and not every one. The sample contains about 2,600 clones, over 70% of which appear only once. Material: tumor tissue. These receptors all come from an adult with diffuse large B cell lymphoma.

V is TRBV6-5 and J is TRBJ1-5; no clear D gene. V was cut by 4 bases and J by 4 bases, with 8 bases left in between. The length of the CDR3 is 13 residues. From germline, CDR1 is MNHEY and CDR2 SVGAGI. CDR3 region: CASSWTENQPQHF. CDR3 in DNA: TGTGCCAGCAGTTGGACTGAAAATCAGCCCCAGCATTTT.

The chain carries TRBV15 and TRBJ1-1; D perhaps matches TRBD1 (6 bases). The CDR3 length is 16 residues. Deletions cut 0 bases from V and 1 base from J, with 12 bases between. Germline V gene sequence: CDR1 LNHNV, CDR2 YYDKDF (reference sequence). CDR3 DNA: TGTGCCACCAGCAGAGACCCAGGGGCCCCGAACACTGAAGCTTTCTTT. Translation gives CATSRDPGAPNTEAFF.

This rearrangement joins TRBV28 to TRBJ2-7; 12 bases line up with TRBD2. The V and J ends lost 5 bases and 3 bases, in that order; junction bases with no gene match: 5. This CDR3 spans 15 amino acids. CDR1 MDHEN and CDR2 SYDVKM come from the germline V gene. CDR3 residues: CASSPPGLAGYEQYF. DNA for the CDR3: TGTGCCAGCAGTCCCCCGGGACTAGCGGGCTACGAGCAGTACTTC.

The rearrangement links TRBV6-5 to TRBJ1-3; 9 bases fit TRBD1. Germline V gives CDR1 MNHEY, CDR2 SVGAGI. There are 15 residues in the CDR3. With 6 bases clipped from V and 2 bases from J, the junction kept 5 bases outside the gene matches. CDR3 bases: TGTGCCAGCAGGTACAGGGGGCTGGCTGGAAACACCATATATTTT. Its translation is CASRYRGLAGNTIYF.

V gene TRBV5-1 combines with J gene TRBJ2-3; D perhaps matches TRBD2 (6 bases). The germline V gene has CDR1 SGHRS and CDR2 YFSETQ. CDR3 length equals 16 residues. The V and J ends lost 4 bases and 1 base respectively, with 16 bases between them. CDR3 nucleotide sequence: TGCGCCAGCAGCCCGGAATATGCTAGCGGCACAGATACGCAGTATTTT. Its protein is CASSPEYASGTDTQYF.

This sequence joins TRBV27 and TRBJ2-7, with TRBD1 matching 11 bases. The germline gives CDR1 MNHEY, CDR2 SMNVEV (reference sequence). The CDR3 has 15 amino acids. V lost 4 bases, J lost 7 bases, and 9 bases stayed unmatched. The CDR3 bases are TGTGCCAGCAGTTCCGCCGGACAGGGGGCGAGGGAGCAGTACTTC. Translating it yields CASSSAGQGAREQYF.

J is TRBJ2-3 and V is TRBV2; D is possibly TRBD2 (5 bases). V was trimmed by 5 bases and J by 0 bases, leaving 9 bases between them. The CDR3 is 14 amino acids. Per the germline V gene, CDR1 is SNHLY and CDR2 is FYNNEI. The CDR3 sequence: CASSPGLSTDTQYF. As DNA, the CDR3 is TGTGCCAGCAGTCCCGGACTGAGCACAGATACGCAGTATTTT.

As DNA, the CDR3 is TGTGCCAGTAGTACCGGGACTAGCGGGGACCACAATGAGCAGTTCTTC. This sequence encodes CASSTGTSGDHNEQFF. V is TRBV19 and J is TRBJ2-1; 13 positions match TRBD2. V was clipped by 4 bases and J by 5 bases; unmatched bases: 5. CDR1 and CDR2 from the germline V gene are LNHDA and SQIVND (reference sequence). This CDR3 region has 16 residues.

With regard to this clone: A much more abundant neighbour one base away suggests this may be a read error. The V call is TRBV2, the J call TRBJ1-1, with 9 bases lining up with TRBD1. The CDR3 contains 13 residues. Germline loops: CDR1 SNHLY, CDR2 FYNNEI. The CDR3 loop is CAAGTGMNTKAFF. The CDR3 nucleotides read TGTGCCGCGGGGACAGGGATGAACACTAAAGCTTTCTTT.

This clone was observed once. V and J are TRBV11-2 and TRBJ2-7; D not certain. Germline CDR1 SGHAT, CDR2 FQNNGV. V dropped 0 bases and J dropped 3 bases, with 6 bases sitting between them. The CDR3 sequence is 13 residues long. CDR3 protein: CASSLELFYEQYF. The CDR3 nucleotides are TGTGCCAGCAGCTTAGAACTTTTCTACGAGCAGTACTTC.

On this clone itself: This may be a read error: a much more frequent sequence differs by one nucleotide. This chain joins TRBV29-1 and TRBJ1-5; D may be TRBD1 (5 bases). V lost 6 bases and J lost 2, with 11 bases in between. Germline V gives CDR1 SQVTM, CDR2 ANQGSEA. This CDR3 is 13 amino acids long. CDR3: CSVGDLGNQPQHF. In nucleotides, the CDR3 is TGCAGCGTAGGGGATCTGGGCAATCAGCCCCAGCATTTT. The entire variable domain, with the rest obtained from reference TRBV29-1 and TRBJ1-5, is as follows: SAVISQKPSRDICQRGTSLTIQCQVDSQVTMMFWYRQQPGQSLTLIATANQGSEATYESGFVIDKFPISRPNLTFSTLTVSNMSPEDSSIYLCSVGDLGNQPQHFGDGTRLSIL.

This rearrangement joins TRBV27 to TRBJ2-7; D is ambiguous. V dropped 0 bases and J dropped 4 bases, with 7 bases sitting between them. CDR3 length equals 13 residues. Germline lookup yields CDR1 MNHEY and CDR2 SMNVEV (reference sequence). As DNA, the CDR3 is TGTGCCAGCAGTTTATCGATCCGGTACGAGCAGTACTTC. Residues: CASSLSIRYEQYF.

The J gene is TRBJ2-7, the V gene TRBV9; TRBD2 agrees at 12 bases. The CDR3 extends over 16 amino acids. Germline loops: CDR1 SGDLS, CDR2 YYNGEE. J was trimmed by 3 bases and V by 4 bases; bases with no gene match: 8. CDR3 coding DNA: TGTGCCAGCAGCCCTCGACTAGCGGGAGATCTCTACGAGCAGTACTTC. Encoded protein: CASSPRLAGDLYEQYF.

This clone has more than one count but fewer than ten. The rearrangement joins TRBV27 to TRBJ2-1; 10 nucleotides agree with TRBD2. The germline V gene has CDR1 MNHEY and CDR2 SMNVEV (reference sequence). The CDR3 is 16 amino acids. Trimming at V came to 3 bases and at J to 2 bases, leaving 4 bases not matched to a gene. The DNA for the CDR3 is TGTGCCAGCAGTTTGTTAGCGGGGGGCGCCTACAATGAGCAGTTCTTC. It yields the protein CASSLLAGGAYNEQFF.

The sample holds one count of this clone. The chain links TRBV19 to TRBJ1-2; TRBD1 matches at 8 bases. V dropped 4 bases and J dropped 7; count of bases not matched to a gene: 2. CDR1 and CDR2 from the germline V gene are LNHDA and SQIVND (reference sequence). CDR3 length: 12 residues. For the CDR3, the DNA is TGTGCCAGTAGTAGACAGGGGACTGGCTACACCTTC. The encoded protein is CASSRQGTGYTF.

The chain links TRBV29-1 to TRBJ2-1; 9 bases line up with TRBD1. Trimming took 6 bases from V and 4 from J; bases not matched to a gene: 7. The CDR3 totals 14 residues. Germline lookup yields CDR1 SQVTM and CDR2 ANQGSEA. CDR3 coding DNA: TGCAGCGTCGACCCGGGACAGGGATACAATGAGCAGTTCTTC. Translation: CSVDPGQGYNEQFF.

The chain recombines TRBV10-1 with TRBJ2-7, with 10 bases identical to TRBD1. CDR3 size: 17 residues. Germline V gene lookup returns CDR1 WNHNN and CDR2 SYGVQD (reference sequence). V trimming: 8 bases; J trimming: 0 bases; junction bases outside the gene matches: 13. The CDR3 coding sequence is TGCGCCAGCCTTAATTCCCATGGGGACAGGGGCTCCTACGAGCAGTACTTC. Its protein is CASLNSHGDRGSYEQYF.

As concerns this clone: The junction differs from germline at one of its ends, possibly a read error. The CDR3 here is CASSPSRTDTQYF. The CDR3 nucleotides read TGTGCCAGCTCTCCCAGCCGCACAGATACACAGTATTTT. J is TRBJ2-3 and V is TRBV18; D is ambiguous. The length of the CDR3 is 13 residues. Germline V gene lookup returns CDR1 KGHSH and CDR2 LQKENI.